These 14 T cell receptor beta chains originate from one sample sequenced in a study of response to subunit inactivated influenza vaccine (dated by TCRdb to 2017 to 2018). Libraries were constructed by RT-PCR. The listed sequencing device is Illumina HiSeq 2500. The public reads were reprocessed in TCRdb via fastp at Q25 and MiXCR, keeping in-frame beta chains. Each CDR3 protein appears once, grouped with its most common genes and DNA. This sample lists some 480,000 distinct CDR3 sequences; approximately 9.9% were detected once. The top ten clones comprise around 12% of the sample. Sample time point, as interpreted from the label and publication: more than 35 days after influenza vaccine administration. This specimen consisted of PBMCs from blood, obtained roughly 47 days after vaccination. The source is a man aged 45-65 years who received an inactivated influenza vaccine. Donor details come from another sample of the same person, matched by shared clones.

The V call is TRBV10-3, the J call TRBJ2-7; either TRBD1 or TRBD2 may supply D (5 bases each). The CDR3 consists of 13 residues. CDR1 is ENHRY, CDR2 SYGVKD, per germline. V was clipped by 7 bases and J by 6 bases, with 16 bases between them. The CDR3 DNA follows: TGTGCCATCAACCGGGACGATGGGGGCGAGCAGTACTTC. Translation: CAINRDDGGEQYF.

There are a few counts of this clonotype. The rearrangement links TRBV5-1 to TRBJ1-2, with 7 bases lining up with TRBD1. The V gene's germline CDR1 is SGHRS and CDR2 YFSETQ. This CDR3 spans 12 amino acids. J gave up 12 bases and V 5 bases, and 10 bases lay outside the gene matches. CDR3 in DNA: TGCGCCAGCAGACAGGGGACGTCGGGGGACACCTTC. Translation gives CASRQGTSGDTF.

The rearrangement joins TRBV6-1 to TRBJ1-5; no firm D call. Germline V gene lookup returns CDR1 MNHNS and CDR2 SASEGT. The CDR3 is 14 residues long. Between the trimmed V and J ends, which lost 5 bases and 6 bases, there was a span of 14 bases. In DNA form, the CDR3 reads TGTGCCAGCAGTCCGTTCCCTCGGGGTCAGCCCCAGCATTTT. It translates to CASSPFPRGQPQHF.

This clonotype was observed a few times. The J gene is TRBJ2-2, the V gene TRBV30, with D possibly being TRBD1 (6 bases). V lost 4 bases and J lost 6, with 12 bases in between. Germline lookup yields CDR1 GTSNPN and CDR2 SVGIG (reference sequence). The CDR3 runs to 13 residues. CDR3 sequence (DNA): TGTGCCTGGACCGGACAGTCAGCCGGGGAGCTGTTTTTT. Amino acid sequence: CAWTGQSAGELFF.

Ten or more counts support this clonotype. The chain has TRBV24-1 and TRBJ2-7; 8 nucleotides align to TRBD1. The trim removed 4 bases at V and 5 bases at J, leaving 9 bases unmatched. CDR1 KGHDR and CDR2 SFDVKD come from the germline V gene. The CDR3 is made up of 15 amino acids. The CDR3 protein is CATSDPGQGVDEQYF. Here the CDR3 DNA reads TGTGCCACCAGTGACCCTGGACAGGGAGTGGACGAGCAGTACTTC.

This clonotype was detected ten times or more. The chain combines TRBV10-3 with TRBJ1-4, with a possible D match to TRBD1 (6 bases). The CDR3 has 12 residues. With 10 bases removed from V and 6 bases from J, the gap between germline ends came to 12 bases. Germline V gene data show CDR1 as ENHRY and CDR2 as SYGVKD. The CDR3 nucleotides are TGTGCCAAATCACAGGGAGATGAAAAACTGTTTTTT. This gives the protein CAKSQGDEKLFF.

Ten or more counts support this clonotype. The chain is built from TRBV5-1 and TRBJ1-1; a weak D match, TRBD1 (5 bases). The germline V and J ends were trimmed by 0 bases and 2 bases, with 8 bases remaining between them. Germline assignment: CDR1 SGHRS and CDR2 YFSETQ. The CDR3 is made up of 14 amino acids. The CDR3 coding sequence is TGCGCCAGCAGCTTGGGACAGACCAACACTGAAGCTTTCTTT. This codes for CASSLGQTNTEAFF.

This chain joins TRBV20-1 and TRBJ2-5, with TRBD2 matching over 12 bases. The CDR3 consists of 14 residues. The V gene's germline CDR1 is DFQATT and CDR2 SNEGSKA (reference sequence). The J segment lost 3 bases and the V segment lost 1 base, leaving 0 bases of the junction unmatched. The CDR3 loop reads CSARGTSGKETQYF. The CDR3 DNA sequence: TGCAGTGCTAGAGGGACTAGCGGGAAAGAGACCCAGTACTTC.

The V gene is TRBV5-1, the J gene TRBJ1-2; no definite D call. The germline gives CDR1 SGHRS, CDR2 YFSETQ. The CDR3 has 14 amino acids. Trimming removed 2 bases from V and 2 bases from J, with 10 bases in between. DNA for the CDR3: TGCGCCAGCAGCTTAGACTCATCGAACTATGGCTACACCTTC. Translating gives CASSLDSSNYGYTF.

The J gene is TRBJ2-7, the V gene TRBV6-2 or TRBV6-3; 8 bases are a match to TRBD1. This CDR3 comprises 15 residues. The germline CDR1 and CDR2 sequences are MNHEY and SVGEGT. The J segment lost 1 base and the V segment lost 6 bases, leaving 8 bases of the junction unmatched. The chain's CDR3 is CASRPQGAESYEQYF. For the CDR3, the DNA is TGTGCCAGCAGACCTCAGGGGGCGGAATCCTACGAGCAGTACTTC.

This clonotype was counted between two and nine times. J is TRBJ2-7 and V is TRBV11-1; D call uncertain. CDR3 length: 13 residues. Trimming removed 6 bases at V and 4 bases at J, with 13 bases between. Per the germline V gene, CDR1 is SGHAT and CDR2 is FQDESV (reference sequence). The CDR3 DNA is TGTGCCAGCAGTGCCTCATCCATATACGAGCAGTACTTC. It encodes CASSASSIYEQYF. Variable domain in full (rest from reference TRBV11-1 and TRBJ2-7): EAEVAQSPRYKITEKSQAVAFWCDPISGHATLYWYRQILGQGPELLVQFQDESVVDDSQLPKDRFSAERLKGVDSTLKIQPAELGDSAMYLCASSASSIYEQYFGPGTRLTVT.

This clonotype was detected many times. The junction shows a germline mismatch at one end, possibly a read error. The chain recombines TRBV27 with TRBJ1-1; D is unclear. This CDR3 is built from 13 residues. Germline CDR1 and CDR2: MNHEY and SMNVEV (reference sequence). The CDR3 bases are TGTGCCAGCAGTCTATCGGGGTTCACTGAAGCTTTCTTT. It translates to CASSLSGFTEAFF.

This clonotype was detected ten times or more. The chain employs TRBV20-1 and TRBJ2-4; the D is unclear. CDR3 length: 17 residues. Trimming pared 2 bases from V and 4 bases from J, leaving 21 bases between. Looked up from germline, CDR1 is DFQATT and CDR2 is SNEGSKA (reference sequence). Here the CDR3 reads CSARSGRPILNKNIQYF. CDR3 DNA: TGCAGTGCTAGATCAGGACGTCCAATCCTAAATAAAAACATTCAGTACTTC.

This clonotype was counted ten times or more. V is TRBV5-5 and J is TRBJ2-3; a weak D match, TRBD1 (6 bases). The CDR3 has 14 amino acids. From germline, CDR1 is SGHKS and CDR2 YYEKEE (reference sequence). The V end was cut by 2 bases, the J end by 3 bases, with 10 bases between. CDR3 sequence reads: CASSFGQKTDTQYF. For the CDR3, the DNA is TGTGCCAGCAGCTTCGGACAGAAGACAGATACGCAGTATTTT.